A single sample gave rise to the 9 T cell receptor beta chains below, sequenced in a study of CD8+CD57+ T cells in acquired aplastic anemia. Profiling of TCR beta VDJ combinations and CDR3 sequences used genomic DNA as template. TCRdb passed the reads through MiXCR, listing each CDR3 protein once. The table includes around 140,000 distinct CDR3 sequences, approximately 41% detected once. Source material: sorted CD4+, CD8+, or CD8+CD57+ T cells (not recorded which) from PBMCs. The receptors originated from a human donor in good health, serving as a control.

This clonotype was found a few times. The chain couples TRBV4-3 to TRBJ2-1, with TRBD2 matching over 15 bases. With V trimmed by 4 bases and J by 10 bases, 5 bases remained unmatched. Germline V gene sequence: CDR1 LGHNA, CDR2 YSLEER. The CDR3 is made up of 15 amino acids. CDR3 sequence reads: CASSPGTSGGREQFF. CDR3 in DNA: TGCGCCAGCAGCCCAGGGACTAGCGGGGGGCGGGAGCAGTTCTTC.

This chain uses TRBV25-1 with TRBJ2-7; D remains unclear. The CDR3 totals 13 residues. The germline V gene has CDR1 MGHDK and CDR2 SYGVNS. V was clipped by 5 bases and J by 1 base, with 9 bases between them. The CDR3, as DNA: TGTGCCAGCAGTCCACACCAATCCTACGAGCAGTACTTC. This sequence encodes CASSPHQSYEQYF.

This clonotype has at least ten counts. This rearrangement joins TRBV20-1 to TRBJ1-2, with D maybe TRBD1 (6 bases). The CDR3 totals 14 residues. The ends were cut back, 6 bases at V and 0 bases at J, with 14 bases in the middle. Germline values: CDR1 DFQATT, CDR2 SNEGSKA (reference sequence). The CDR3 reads CSASGTHPNYGYTF. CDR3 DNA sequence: TGCAGTGCGAGCGGGACACACCCTAACTATGGCTACACCTTC.

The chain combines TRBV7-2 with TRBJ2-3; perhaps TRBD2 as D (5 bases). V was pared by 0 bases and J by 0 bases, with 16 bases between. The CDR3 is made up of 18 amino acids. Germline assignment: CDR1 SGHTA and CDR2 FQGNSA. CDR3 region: CASSLAPRLSGSTDTQYF. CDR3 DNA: TGTGCCAGCAGCTTAGCCCCCCGACTGAGCGGAAGCACAGATACGCAGTATTTT.

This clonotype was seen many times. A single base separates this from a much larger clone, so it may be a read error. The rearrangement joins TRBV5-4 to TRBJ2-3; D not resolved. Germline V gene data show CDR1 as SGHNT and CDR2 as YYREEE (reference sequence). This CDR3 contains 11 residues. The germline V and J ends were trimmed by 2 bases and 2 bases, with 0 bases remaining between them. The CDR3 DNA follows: TGTGCCAGCAGCTTCACAGATACGCAGTATTTT. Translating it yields CASSFTDTQYF.

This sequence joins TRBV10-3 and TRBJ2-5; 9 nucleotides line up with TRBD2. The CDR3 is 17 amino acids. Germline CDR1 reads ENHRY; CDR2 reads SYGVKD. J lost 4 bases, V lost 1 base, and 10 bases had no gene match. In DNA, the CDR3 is TGTGCCATCAGTGAGTTGGTCCCTAGCGGGATGGTAGAGACCCAGTACTTC. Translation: CAISELVPSGMVETQYF.

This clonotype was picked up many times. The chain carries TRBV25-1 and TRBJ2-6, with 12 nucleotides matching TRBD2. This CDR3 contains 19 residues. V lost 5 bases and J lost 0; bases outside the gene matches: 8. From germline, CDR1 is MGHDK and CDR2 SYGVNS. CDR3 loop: CASSPFGLAGNSGANVLTF. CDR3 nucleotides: TGTGCCAGCAGTCCGTTCGGACTAGCGGGAAACTCTGGGGCCAACGTCCTGACTTTC.

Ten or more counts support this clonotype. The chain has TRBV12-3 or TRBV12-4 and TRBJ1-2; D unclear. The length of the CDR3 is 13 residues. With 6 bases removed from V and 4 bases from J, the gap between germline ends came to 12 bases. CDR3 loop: CASRRGASYGYTF. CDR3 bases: TGTGCCAGCAGGCGGGGTGCCTCCTATGGCTACACCTTC.

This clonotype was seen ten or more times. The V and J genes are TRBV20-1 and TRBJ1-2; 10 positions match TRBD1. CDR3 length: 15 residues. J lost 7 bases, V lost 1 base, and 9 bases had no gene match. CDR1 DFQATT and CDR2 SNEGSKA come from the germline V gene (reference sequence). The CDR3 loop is CSARVTGTGVAGYTF. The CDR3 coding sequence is TGCAGTGCTAGAGTGACCGGGACAGGGGTGGCTGGCTACACCTTC.